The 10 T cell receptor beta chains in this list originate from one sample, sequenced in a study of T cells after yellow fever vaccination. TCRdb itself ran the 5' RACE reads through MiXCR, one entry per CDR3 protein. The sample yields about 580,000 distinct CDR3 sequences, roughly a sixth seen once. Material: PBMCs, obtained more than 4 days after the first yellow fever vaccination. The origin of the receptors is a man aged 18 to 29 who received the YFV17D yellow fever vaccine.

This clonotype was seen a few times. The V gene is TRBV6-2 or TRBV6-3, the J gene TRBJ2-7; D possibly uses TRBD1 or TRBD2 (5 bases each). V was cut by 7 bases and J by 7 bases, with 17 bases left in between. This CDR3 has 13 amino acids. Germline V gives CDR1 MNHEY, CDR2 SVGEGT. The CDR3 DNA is TGTGCCAGCAAACGGGACGGGCCCTTTGAGCAGTACGTC. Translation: CASKRDGPFEQYV.

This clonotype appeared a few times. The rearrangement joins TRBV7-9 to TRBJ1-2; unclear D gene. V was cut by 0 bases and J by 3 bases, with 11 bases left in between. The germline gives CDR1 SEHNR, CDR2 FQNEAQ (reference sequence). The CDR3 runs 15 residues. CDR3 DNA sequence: TGTGCCAGCAGCTTAGCCTCCATCGCCGACTATGGCTACACCTTC. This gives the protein CASSLASIADYGYTF.

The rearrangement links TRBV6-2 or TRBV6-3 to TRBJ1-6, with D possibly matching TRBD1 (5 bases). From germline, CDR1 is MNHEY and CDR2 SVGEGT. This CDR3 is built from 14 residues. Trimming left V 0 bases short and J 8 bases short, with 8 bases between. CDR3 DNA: TGTGCCAGCAGTTACTCCGGGACCTATTCACCCCTCCACTTT. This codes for CASSYSGTYSPLHF.

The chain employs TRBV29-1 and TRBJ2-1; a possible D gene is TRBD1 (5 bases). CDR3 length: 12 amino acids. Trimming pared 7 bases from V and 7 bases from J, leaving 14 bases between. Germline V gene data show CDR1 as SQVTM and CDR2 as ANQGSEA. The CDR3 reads CSGIRATNEQFF. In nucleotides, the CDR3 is TGCAGCGGGATCAGGGCAACGAATGAGCAGTTCTTC.

The CDR3 loop reads CASSFPAGQETQYF. In DNA form, the CDR3 reads TGTGCCAGCAGCTTCCCGGCAGGACAAGAGACCCAGTACTTC. The rearrangement uses TRBV5-4 and TRBJ2-5; D remains unclear. Germline values: CDR1 SGHNT, CDR2 YYREEE (reference sequence). V lost 2 bases and J 2 bases, leaving 10 bases between the germline ends. This CDR3 spans 14 amino acids. Together with reference TRBV5-4 and TRBJ2-5, the CDR3 gives the full variable domain: ETGVTQSPTHLIKTRGQQVTLRCSSQSGHNTVSWYQQALGQGPQFIFQYYREEENGRGNFPPRFSGLQFPNYSSELNVNALELDDSALYLCASSFPAGQETQYFGPGTRLLVL.

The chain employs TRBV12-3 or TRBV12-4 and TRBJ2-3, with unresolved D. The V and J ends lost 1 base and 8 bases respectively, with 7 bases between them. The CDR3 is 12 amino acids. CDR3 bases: TGTGCCAGCAGTTTAGGAAGCGTTACGCAGTATTTT. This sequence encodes CASSLGSVTQYF.

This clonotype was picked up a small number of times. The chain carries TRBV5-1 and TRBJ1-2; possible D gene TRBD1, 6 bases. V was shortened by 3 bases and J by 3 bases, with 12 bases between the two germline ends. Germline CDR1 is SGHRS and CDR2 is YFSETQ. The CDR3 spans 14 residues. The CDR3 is CASSSGAGDYGYTF. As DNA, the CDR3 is TGCGCCAGCAGCTCGGGGGCCGGAGACTATGGCTACACCTTC.

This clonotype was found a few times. In DNA form, the CDR3 reads TGTGCCAGCGCTACAGCCCACGAGCAGTACTTC. Its protein is CASATAHEQYF. This chain uses TRBV6-6 with TRBJ2-7; D gene unclear. The CDR3 contains 11 residues. Trimming removed 8 bases at V and 5 bases at J, with 10 bases between. The germline V gene has CDR1 MNHNY and CDR2 SVGAGI (reference sequence).

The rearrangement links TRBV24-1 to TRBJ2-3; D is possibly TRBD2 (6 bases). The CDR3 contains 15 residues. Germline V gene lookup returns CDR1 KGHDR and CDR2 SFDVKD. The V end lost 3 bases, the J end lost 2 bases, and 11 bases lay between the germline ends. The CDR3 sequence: CATSDPGTVTDTQYF. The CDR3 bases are TGTGCCACCAGTGATCCTGGGACTGTCACAGATACGCAGTATTTT.

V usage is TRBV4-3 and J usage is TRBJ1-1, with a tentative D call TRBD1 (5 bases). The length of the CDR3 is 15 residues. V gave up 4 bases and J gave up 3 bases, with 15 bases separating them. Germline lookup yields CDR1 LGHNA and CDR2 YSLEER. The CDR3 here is CASSRRGAGHTEAFF. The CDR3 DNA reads TGCGCCAGCAGCCGGCGCGGGGCAGGGCACACTGAAGCTTTCTTT.